One and the same sample provided the 3 T cell receptor beta chains below, sequenced in a study of blood T cells in healthy people across ages. A second PCR, run for roughly 7 to 11 cycles, used a sample-barcoded 5' primer plus a J-beta primer mix. TCRdb redid the calling of the 5' RACE reads with MiXCR, one entry per CDR3 protein. The sample lists 800,000 or so distinct CDR3 sequences, around 25% occurring once. These data were also filed under a second study, of T cells of mothers and their children.

Sequenced material: blood. The receptors were sampled from a boy between 10 and 17 years old in good health.

This clonotype occurred once. The chain employs TRBV28 and TRBJ2-5; 8 positions agree with TRBD1. Germline loops: CDR1 MDHEN, CDR2 SYDVKM. Trimming removed 4 bases from V and 1 base from J; junction bases left unmatched: 5. There are 15 residues in the CDR3. DNA for the CDR3: TGTGCCAGCAGTTATCACACAGGGGGCCAAGAGACCCAGTACTTC. Protein sequence: CASSYHTGGQETQYF. Complete variable domain (other parts from reference TRBV28 and TRBJ2-5): DVKVTQSSRYLVKRTGEKVFLECVQDMDHENMFWYRQDPGLGLRLIYFSYDVKMKEKGDIPEGYSVSREKKERFSLILESASTNQTSMYLCASSYHTGGQETQYFGPGTRLLVL.

Only a few counts were recorded for this clonotype. The rearrangement links TRBV20-1 to TRBJ2-5; 9 bases map to TRBD1. The CDR3 covers 12 residues. V shed 5 bases, J shed 3 bases, and the junction held 1 base outside the gene matches. Germline lookup yields CDR1 DFQATT and CDR2 SNEGSKA (reference sequence). Here the CDR3 DNA reads TGCAGTGCTCGGGACAGGGAAGAGACCCAGTACTTC. It is translated as CSARDREETQYF.

The chain links TRBV5-1 to TRBJ2-2, with 8 bases identical to TRBD2. This CDR3 is 16 amino acids long. Germline-derived CDR1 and CDR2 are SGHRS and YFSETQ. Trimming at V came to 0 bases and at J to 1 base, leaving 2 bases not matched to a gene. The CDR3 is CASSLATSGNTGELFF. CDR3 nucleotide sequence: TGCGCCAGCAGCTTGGCCACTAGCGGGAACACCGGGGAGCTGTTTTTT.